What follows are 32 T cell receptor beta chains derived from one specimen sequenced in a study of blood T cell repertoires in COVID-19. Sequenced by immunoSEQ multiplex PCR; TCRdb stores in-frame clones only, minus some. The sample holds approximately 400,000 clones, about 89% seen once. Sequenced sample: peripheral blood. The origin of the receptors is a man aged 40-50 years with acute or convalescent COVID-19.

This sequence joins TRBV19 and TRBJ2-1; 7 bases align to TRBD2. The germline gives CDR1 LNHDA, CDR2 SQIVND (reference sequence). V was clipped by 3 bases and J by 8 bases; unmatched bases: 10. The CDR3 contains 15 residues. Written as DNA, the CDR3 is TGTGCCAGTAGTATGGGATCGCGGGGGACGGATGAGCAGTTCTTC. Residues: CASSMGSRGTDEQFF.

This sequence joins TRBV6-5 and TRBJ1-4; D is undetermined. This CDR3 spans 15 amino acids. V was cut by 0 bases and J by 7 bases, with 12 bases left in between. In germline, CDR1 is MNHEY, CDR2 SVGAGI. The CDR3 bases are TGTGCCAGCAGTTACTCGCGGGGTGTTGGTGAAAAACTGTTTTTT. It yields the protein CASSYSRGVGEKLFF.

CDR3 DNA: TGCAGCGGTGCACCAGGGAACACTGAAGCTTTCTTT. Its translation: CSGAPGNTEAFF. The chain carries TRBV29-1 and TRBJ1-1; D unresolved. CDR1 SQVTM and CDR2 ANQGSEA come from the germline V gene. The germline V and J ends were trimmed by 7 bases and 1 base, with 10 bases remaining between them. This CDR3 is 12 amino acids long.

V usage is TRBV27 and J usage is TRBJ2-3; 13 positions match TRBD2. V was clipped by 4 bases and J by 5 bases; unmatched bases: 6. Germline V CDR1 and CDR2: MNHEY, SMNVEV (reference sequence). The CDR3 covers 16 residues. Here the CDR3 DNA reads TGTGCCAGCAGTTCCGGACTAGCGGGAGTTGGAGATACGCAGTATTTT. Encoded protein: CASSSGLAGVGDTQYF.

The chain recombines TRBV4-2 with TRBJ2-7, with a weak D call TRBD1 (5 bases). The ends were cut back, 5 bases at V and 2 bases at J, with 16 bases in the middle. The germline V gene has CDR1 LGHNA and CDR2 YNFKEQ. The CDR3 extends over 15 amino acids. This chain's CDR3 is CASSIDRFQTYEQYF. CDR3 sequence (DNA): TGTGCCAGCAGCATAGACAGATTCCAAACCTACGAGCAGTACTTC.

V gene TRBV18 combines with J gene TRBJ1-1; 7 bases agree with TRBD1. Germline V gives CDR1 KGHSH, CDR2 LQKENI. The V gene end was trimmed by 4 bases and the J gene end by 0 bases; junction bases not matched to a gene: 11. CDR3 length: 17 amino acids. DNA for the CDR3: TGTGCCAGCTCACTGGGGCGGGACAGCTACCTGAACACTGAAGCTTTCTTT. This sequence encodes CASSLGRDSYLNTEAFF.

The J gene is TRBJ2-7, the V gene TRBV6-5, with a weak D call TRBD1 (5 bases). Per the germline V gene, CDR1 is MNHEY and CDR2 is SVGAGI. CDR3 length: 15 amino acids. V was trimmed by 5 bases and J by 4 bases, leaving 18 bases between them. CDR3: CASSHTGAAWYEQYF. CDR3 bases: TGTGCCAGCAGTCATACAGGTGCGGCTTGGTACGAGCAGTACTTC.

V gene TRBV5-1 combines with J gene TRBJ1-1, with D perhaps matching TRBD1 (6 bases). Trimming took 7 bases from V and 1 from J, leaving 14 bases between them. The CDR3 is made up of 14 amino acids. Per the germline V gene, CDR1 is SGHRS and CDR2 is YFSETQ. CDR3 sequence: CASGALQGNTEAFF. The CDR3 DNA sequence: TGCGCCAGCGGAGCCCTACAGGGGAACACTGAAGCTTTCTTT.

The rearrangement links TRBV12-5 to TRBJ2-2; D is possibly TRBD1 (6 bases). There are 13 residues in the CDR3. Germline loops: CDR1 LGHNT, CDR2 FRNRAP. Trimming took off 7 bases at V and 2 bases at J, with 8 bases between the two ends. CDR3 residues: CASDRDNTGELFF. CDR3 coding DNA: TGTGCTAGTGACAGGGACAACACCGGGGAGCTGTTTTTT.

The rearrangement uses TRBV4-1 and TRBJ2-7, with a tentative D call TRBD1 (6 bases). V lost 0 bases, J lost 3 bases, and 12 bases lay in between. This CDR3 region has 15 residues. CDR1 and CDR2 (germline): MGHRA, YSYEKL. The CDR3 region is CASSQETGSGYEQYF. CDR3 in DNA: TGCGCCAGCAGCCAAGAAACAGGGTCGGGCTACGAGCAGTACTTC.

This clone was seen only once. V usage is TRBV6-2 or TRBV6-3 and J usage is TRBJ1-4; D call uncertain. CDR3 length equals 16 residues. V lost 4 bases, J lost 8 bases, and 20 bases lay in between. Germline CDR1 MNHEY, CDR2 SVGEGT. The CDR3 sequence: CASSSVRGLTREKLFF. The CDR3 DNA reads TGTGCCAGCAGTTCTGTCCGAGGGCTCACAAGGGAAAAACTGTTTTTT.

This clone was picked up one time. The chain combines TRBV29-1 with TRBJ1-2, with D tentatively TRBD1 (6 bases). Germline lookup yields CDR1 SQVTM and CDR2 ANQGSEA. The CDR3 extends over 11 amino acids. Trimming stripped 4 bases from V and 8 bases from J, with 11 bases between. CDR3 bases: TGCAGCGTTGGTAACAGGGTGGGCTACACCTTC. As protein: CSVGNRVGYTF.

The chain combines TRBV7-9 with TRBJ2-7, with D tentatively TRBD2 (8 bases). The CDR3 covers 16 residues. Deletions cut 5 bases from V and 5 bases from J, with 22 bases between. CDR1 and CDR2 from the germline V gene are SEHNR and FQNEAQ (reference sequence). The CDR3 DNA reads TGTGCCAGCAGCCCCCGGGAGGGCAGGGGGTTGCACGAGCAGTACTTC. Its translation: CASSPREGRGLHEQYF. The whole variable domain, filled in from reference TRBV7-9 and TRBJ2-7, reads DTGVSQNPRHKITKRGQNVTFRCDPISEHNRLYWYRQTLGQGPEFLTYFQNEAQLEKSRLLSDRFSAERPKGSFSTLEIQRTEQGDSAMYLCASSPREGRGLHEQYFGPGTRLTVT.

On this clone itself: Other DNA sequences in this specimen translate into the identical CDR3. The chain recombines TRBV6-5 with TRBJ2-1; D is uncertain. The length of the CDR3 is 13 residues. Trimming removed 0 bases from V and 5 bases from J, with 5 bases in between. The germline V gene encodes CDR1 MNHEY and CDR2 SVGAGI. The CDR3 coding sequence is TGTGCCAGCAGTTACTCGAGAGACAATGAGCAGTTCTTC. Its protein is CASSYSRDNEQFF.

This rearrangement joins TRBV3-1 (or the pseudogene TRBV3-2) to TRBJ1-2; D gene unclear. Trimming left V 0 bases short and J 4 bases short, with 9 bases between. The CDR3 consists of 14 residues. The germline CDR1 and CDR2 sequences are LGHDT and YNNKEL (reference sequence). The CDR3 DNA is TGTGCCAGCAGCCAAGACGCAGGAGGCTATGGCTACACCTTC. Amino acid sequence: CASSQDAGGYGYTF.

The rearrangement links TRBV9 to TRBJ2-3, with D hard to call. Germline CDR1 SGDLS, CDR2 YYNGEE. The V end was cut by 6 bases, the J end by 6 bases, with 11 bases between. The CDR3 is 12 residues long. The DNA of the CDR3 is TGTGCCAGCACTAGGTTCGGGGATACGCAGTATTTT. As protein: CASTRFGDTQYF.

The chain carries TRBV28 and TRBJ2-7; D gene ambiguous. The germline V gene has CDR1 MDHEN and CDR2 SYDVKM. Trimming pared 3 bases from V and 2 bases from J, leaving 8 bases between. CDR3 length: 13 amino acids. For the CDR3, the DNA is TGTGCCAGCAGTTTCGAGTTAGCCTACGAGCAGTACTTC. Amino acid sequence: CASSFELAYEQYF.

The chain is built from TRBV6-6 and TRBJ1-3; D call uncertain. There are 17 residues in the CDR3. V was shortened by 5 bases and J by 0 bases, with 17 bases between the two germline ends. CDR1 is MNHNY, CDR2 SVGAGI, per germline (reference sequence). CDR3 region: CASSPRGFGSSGNTIYF. DNA of the CDR3: TGTGCCAGCAGTCCCCGTGGGTTTGGGAGCTCTGGAAACACCATATATTTT.

V gene TRBV10-3 combines with J gene TRBJ2-2; TRBD2 might be the D (6 bases). V was pared by 0 bases and J by 0 bases, with 8 bases between. The CDR3 covers 16 residues. Germline V CDR1 and CDR2: ENHRY, SYGVKD. This CDR3 is CAISESGGTNTGELFF. In nucleotides, the CDR3 is TGTGCCATCAGTGAGTCAGGAGGGACGAACACCGGGGAGCTGTTTTTT.

The V and J genes are TRBV6-2 or TRBV6-3 and TRBJ2-7, with 8 bases matching TRBD1. This CDR3 is 15 amino acids long. In germline, CDR1 is MNHEY, CDR2 SVGEGT. V lost 0 bases, J lost 4 bases, and 5 bases stayed unmatched. The CDR3 loop is CASSYSTGAGYEQYF. The CDR3 DNA sequence: TGTGCCAGCAGTTACTCGACAGGGGCAGGGTACGAGCAGTACTTC.

The chain couples TRBV15 to TRBJ1-4; 10 nucleotides line up with TRBD1. Trimming cost V 5 bases and J 7 bases; bases outside gene matches: 13. Germline values: CDR1 LNHNV, CDR2 YYDKDF (reference sequence). This CDR3 is 17 amino acids long. CDR3 sequence reads: CATSGRAGQGEFEKLFF. CDR3 in DNA: TGTGCCACCAGCGGCCGGGCTGGACAGGGGGAATTTGAAAAACTGTTTTTT.

The chain joins TRBV3-1 (or the pseudogene TRBV3-2) to TRBJ2-1, with 11 nucleotides matching TRBD2. This CDR3 has 17 amino acids. The germline V gene has CDR1 LGHDT and CDR2 YNNKEL (reference sequence). Trimming at V came to 4 bases and at J to 2 bases, leaving 7 bases not matched to a gene. Here the CDR3 DNA reads TGTGCCAGCAGCCTGTTAGCGGGGGGGCGTGCCTACAATGAGCAGTTCTTC. Protein product: CASSLLAGGRAYNEQFF.

This clone has more than one count but fewer than ten. V usage is TRBV18 and J usage is TRBJ2-1; 9 bases are shared with TRBD1. From germline, CDR1 is KGHSH and CDR2 LQKENI. The junction had 0 bases not matched to a gene; V was cut back by 3 bases and J by 0 bases. This CDR3 is 15 amino acids long. In nucleotides, the CDR3 is TGTGCCAGCTCACCGGGACAGGGCTCCTACAATGAGCAGTTCTTC. This gives the protein CASSPGQGSYNEQFF.

The rearrangement uses TRBV19 and TRBJ1-2; TRBD1 agrees at 7 bases. The CDR3 consists of 13 residues. Germline CDR1 LNHDA, CDR2 SQIVND (reference sequence). Trimming cost V 7 bases and J 4 bases; bases outside gene matches: 6. CDR3 amino acids: CASTRDSLYGYTF. CDR3 coding DNA: TGTGCCAGTACCCGGGACAGCCTCTATGGCTACACCTTC. Together with reference TRBV19 and TRBJ1-2, the CDR3 gives the full variable domain: DGGITQSPKYLFRKEGQNVTLSCEQNLNHDAMYWYRQDPGQGLRLIYYSQIVNDFQKGDIAEGYSVSREKKESFPLTVTSAQKNPTAFYLCASTRDSLYGYTFGSGTRLTVV.

The J gene is TRBJ2-1, the V gene TRBV9; 14 bases are shared with TRBD2. The V gene end was trimmed by 3 bases and the J gene end by 4 bases; junction bases not matched to a gene: 6. The CDR3 has 17 residues. The germline gives CDR1 SGDLS, CDR2 YYNGEE. The CDR3, as DNA: TGTGCCAGCAGCGCTCCGACTAGCGGGAGGGCATACAATGAGCAGTTCTTC. Translating it yields CASSAPTSGRAYNEQFF.

The chain is built from TRBV14 and TRBJ2-6; perhaps TRBD1 as D (5 bases). The germline CDR1 and CDR2 sequences are SGHDN and FVKESK. This CDR3 comprises 15 residues. Deletions cut 4 bases from V and 3 bases from J, with 10 bases between. As DNA, the CDR3 is TGTGCCAGCAGCCCCCCAGGACATGGGGCCAACGTCCTGACTTTC. This encodes CASSPPGHGANVLTF. Full variable domain (missing parts from reference TRBV14 and TRBJ2-6): EAGVTQFPSHSVIEKGQTVTLRCDPISGHDNLYWYRRVMGKEIKFLLHFVKESKQDESGMPNNRFLAERTGGTYSTLKVQPAELEDSGVYFCASSPPGHGANVLTFGAGSRLTVL.

The V call is TRBV12-5, the J call TRBJ1-2; D may be TRBD1 (5 bases). The CDR3 has 13 amino acids. With 6 bases removed from V and 3 bases from J, the gap between germline ends came to 11 bases. Germline V lookup: CDR1 LGHNT, CDR2 FRNRAP. This CDR3 reads CASGSDSHYGYTF. CDR3 DNA: TGTGCTAGTGGCTCCGACAGCCACTATGGCTACACCTTC.

This chain uses TRBV28 with TRBJ1-1, with D unclear. Between the trimmed V and J ends, which lost 5 bases and 2 bases, there was a span of 15 bases. Germline V lookup: CDR1 MDHEN, CDR2 SYDVKM. The CDR3 covers 15 residues. Written as DNA, the CDR3 is TGTGCCAGCAGTAAGGCGGGGTGGGGAAACACTGAAGCTTTCTTT. It yields the protein CASSKAGWGNTEAFF.

The V and J genes are TRBV4-1 and TRBJ1-1, with 7 bases lining up with TRBD1. Trimming took 1 base from V and 0 from J; bases not matched to a gene: 8. The CDR3 runs to 17 residues. CDR1 and CDR2 from the germline V gene are MGHRA and YSYEKL. The CDR3 sequence is CASSQAVTGSMNTEAFF. CDR3 sequence (DNA): TGCGCCAGCAGCCAAGCGGTGACAGGGTCTATGAACACTGAAGCTTTCTTT.

The chain couples TRBV2 to TRBJ1-6; possible D gene TRBD1, 5 bases. Trimming pared 4 bases from V and 9 bases from J, leaving 13 bases between. The V gene's germline CDR1 is SNHLY and CDR2 FYNNEI. This CDR3 contains 14 residues. CDR3 sequence reads: CASSARHRGSPLHF. The CDR3 nucleotides read TGTGCCAGCAGTGCCAGGCATAGGGGTTCACCCCTCCACTTT.

V and J are TRBV18 and TRBJ1-5; D gene ambiguous. V gave up 2 bases and J gave up 5 bases, with 7 bases separating them. Germline V lookup: CDR1 KGHSH, CDR2 LQKENI. CDR3 length: 13 residues. CDR3 region: CASSPVNDQPQHF. CDR3 in DNA: TGTGCCAGCTCACCAGTAAATGATCAGCCCCAGCATTTT.

Only one count was recorded for this clone. J is TRBJ1-2 and V is TRBV28; D is possibly TRBD1 (5 bases). The CDR3 runs 11 residues. CDR1 is MDHEN, CDR2 SYDVKM, per germline. Deletions cut 4 bases from V and 7 bases from J, with 7 bases between. The CDR3 is CASSYQGGYTF. The CDR3 DNA sequence: TGTGCCAGCAGTTACCAGGGTGGCTACACCTTC.